This TCR beta chain was sequenced for a study of early T cells in non-severe SARS-CoV-2 infection. Study overall: Sequencing of unsorted whole blood was done on bulk RNA, leaving chains unpaired.

This CDR3 has 14 amino acids. After removal of 5 bases from V and 3 bases from J, the junction contained 7 bases not matched to a gene. Per germline, CDR1 SEHNR and CDR2 FQNEAQ (reference sequence). Note on this clonotype: No antigen is known for it.

Study-wide findings and caveats: Anti-spike CD8 responses were favored in VDJdb matching, and private and CD4 specificities were missed.

Individual cDNA molecules were tagged with unique molecular identifiers, the study reported. TCRdb re-derived calls from the 5' RACE reads in MiXCR, one entry per CDR3 protein. The sample records roughly 40,000 distinct CDR3 sequences, 4.5% to 5% being singletons. The clonotype comes from an adult who was a healthcare worker with PCR-confirmed SARS-CoV-2 infection or an uninfected control (not recorded which). The genes are TRBV7-9 and TRBJ2-7; 7 positions match TRBD1. The material sequenced was whole blood. DNA for the CDR3: TGTGCCAGCAGCCCCCCGGGACAGATCTACGAGCAGTACTTC. It specifies CASSPPGQIYEQYF.